Reported below is one T cell receptor beta chain. This clonotype was detected a few times. It lacks a known antigen. The record has no base qualities; no much larger clone is one base away. This sample was taken from a study of post-analysis software for immune sequencing data (dated by TCRdb to 2015 to 2017). Turning to the overall study: Recorded disease courses included relapsing-remitting, secondary progressive and progressive-relapsing multiple sclerosis, with some patients lacking subtype annotation. The patient repertoires were compared against 10 to 12 previously published healthy control repertoires obtained from donors aged roughly 6 to 25 years. A subset of samples was prepared in parallel using single-end sample barcoding, then pooled and co-amplified after Illumina adapter ligation. Overall results and qualifications from the work: Strong co-clustering of samples prepared in the same batch was shown by direct clustering with F measure, prompting a batch-effect correction. About 5 TRBV segments, including TRBV5-6, TRBV5-1 and TRBV20-1, were significantly more frequent in patients than controls. Multiple sclerosis patients had significantly lower normalized Chao1 diversity than controls, a result that suggests substantial peripheral T-cell clonal expansion. The control group was slightly older than the multiple sclerosis patient group.

To demonstrate the VDJtools post-analysis software, TCR beta repertoires were profiled from the peripheral blood of roughly 12 young patients with multiple sclerosis. The multiple sclerosis patients were children and adolescents between roughly 6 and 17 years of age. The library relied on PCR. Sequencing was performed on an Illumina HiSeq 2500. To reduce PCR and sequencing biases, unique molecular identifiers were built into the TCR beta cDNA libraries. Some 500,000 cDNA molecules were obtained for every 1 to 10 million input T cells, so each molecule roughly corresponded to one T cell. The patient libraries were prepared and sequenced using the same protocol as the earlier healthy control dataset. Samples belonging to the same batch were prepared together, multiplexed and sequenced on a shared HiSeq lane. Per the authors' processing: MIGEC was used to process the raw barcoded reads, and molecular identifier groups with only a single read were discarded before consensus assembly and CDR3 extraction. Clonotype tables were post-analysed with VDJtools, and diversity was normalized by down-sampling all datasets to the smallest sample size. Repertoire overlap clustering matched CDR3 amino acid but not nucleotide sequences to correct batch-related cross-sample contamination. The raw public reads went through TCRdb reprocessing: fastp at Q25, MiXCR clone calling, in-frame beta chains kept. Each entry merges the rows of one CDR3 protein and shows their most common DNA and genes. TCRdb, not the original authors, processed these V and J calls. The sample records about 620,000 distinct CDR3 sequences, around 44% of which are singletons. The ten largest make up 1.5% to 2% of the sample.

For CDR1 and CDR2, the germline V gene (reference sequence) lists DFQATT and SNEGSKA. CDR3 length: 15 amino acids, cysteine to phenylalanine. Just the 45-base CDR3 DNA is kept, in frame starting at base 1. A distance of 17 bases separates the germline ends of V and J, which lose 5 bases and 0 bases respectively. Sequencing input: blood. The sequence joins TRBV20-1 to TRBJ2-7; the D gene could be either TRBD1 or TRBD2, each agreeing at 5 bases. The clonotype originates from a girl between 5 and 17 years old with multiple sclerosis. The CDR3 reads as follows: CSAGAADSNSYEQYF. The bases read TGCAGTGCTGGGGCAGCGGACTCAAACTCCTACGAGCAGTACTTC.